Following are 25 T cell receptor beta chains from one sample sequenced in a study of cytomegalovirus exposure and HLA in healthy donors. Sequencing used immunoSEQ multiplex PCR; TCRdb keeps in-frame clones, though not all of them. The repertoire has some 63,000 clones, roughly 90% of them found once; the top ten carry roughly 1.2%. Sequencing input: PBMCs. These receptors came from a woman between 18 and 29 years old in good health and CMV-seronegative.

The rearrangement uses TRBV7-2 and TRBJ2-7, with 8 bases identical to TRBD2. Germline CDR1 is SGHTA and CDR2 is FQGNSA. With 4 bases clipped from V and 0 bases from J, the junction kept 5 bases outside the gene matches. This CDR3 has 15 residues. The CDR3 reads CASSSTSGGSYEQYF. As DNA, the CDR3 is TGTGCCAGCAGCTCCACTAGCGGAGGCTCCTACGAGCAGTACTTC.

The chain carries TRBV30 and TRBJ1-1; D unresolved. The CDR3 has 14 amino acids. The germline gives CDR1 GTSNPN, CDR2 SVGIG (reference sequence). Trimming left V 0 bases short and J 4 bases short, with 12 bases between. The CDR3: CAWSVGGLSTEAFF. CDR3 sequence (DNA): TGTGCCTGGAGTGTGGGAGGGTTGTCCACTGAAGCTTTCTTT.

This chain links TRBV6-4 with TRBJ2-3, with TRBD2 matching over 9 bases. Germline V lookup: CDR1 MRHNA, CDR2 SNTAGT. V was pared by 2 bases and J by 2 bases, with 8 bases of the junction left unmatched. The CDR3 spans 17 residues. CDR3 region: CASSDQTTSGNTDTQYF. CDR3 coding DNA: TGTGCCAGCAGTGACCAAACGACTAGCGGAAACACAGATACGCAGTATTTT.

This clone was seen once. This chain links TRBV18 with TRBJ2-5; 7 bases line up with TRBD2. The junction had 9 bases not matched to a gene; V was cut back by 3 bases and J by 5 bases. There are 15 residues in the CDR3. The germline CDR1 and CDR2 sequences are KGHSH and LQKENI. CDR3 bases: TGTGCCAGCTCACCGTCGGGGGGTCCTTTTGAGACCCAGTACTTC. Its translation is CASSPSGGPFETQYF.

The chain recombines TRBV5-1 with TRBJ1-2, with TRBD1 identical over 12 bases. Trimming took 4 bases from V and 4 from J; bases not matched to a gene: 8. Per germline, CDR1 SGHRS and CDR2 YFSETQ. The CDR3 spans 16 residues. CDR3 region: CASSPGTGGASYGYTF. CDR3 nucleotide sequence: TGCGCCAGCAGCCCAGGGACAGGGGGCGCAAGCTATGGCTACACCTTC.

This rearrangement joins TRBV9 to TRBJ2-3, with 10 bases that match TRBD2. Germline V gives CDR1 SGDLS, CDR2 YYNGEE. The V and J ends lost 4 bases and 3 bases, in that order; junction bases with no gene match: 14. The CDR3 contains 18 residues. The chain's CDR3 is CASSPQLSGGARTDTQYF. DNA of the CDR3: TGTGCCAGCAGCCCACAGCTCAGCGGGGGGGCGAGGACAGATACGCAGTATTTT.

V gene TRBV6-1 combines with J gene TRBJ1-3, with TRBD1 as a possible D gene (6 bases). Germline V lookup: CDR1 MNHNS, CDR2 SASEGT. CDR3 length: 15 residues. Deletions cut 7 bases from V and 0 bases from J, with 13 bases between. CDR3 protein: CASKQRGASGNTIYF. The CDR3 nucleotides read TGTGCCAGCAAGCAACGGGGGGCCTCTGGAAACACCATATATTTT.

The chain combines TRBV6-1 with TRBJ2-7; a possible D gene is TRBD1 (5 bases). Trimming took off 6 bases at V and 2 bases at J, with 14 bases between the two ends. This CDR3 region has 14 residues. Germline lookup yields CDR1 MNHNS and CDR2 SASEGT. CDR3 nucleotides: TGTGCCAGCAGCCCCAGGGCGGCAGCCTACGAGCAGTACTTC. Amino acid sequence: CASSPRAAAYEQYF.

The rearrangement uses TRBV10-3 and TRBJ2-3, with D uncertain. There are 13 residues in the CDR3. The germline gives CDR1 ENHRY, CDR2 SYGVKD. V lost 7 bases and J 1 base, leaving 9 bases between the germline ends. The CDR3 sequence is CAITMVGTDTQYF. CDR3 in DNA: TGTGCCATCACTATGGTTGGCACAGATACGCAGTATTTT.

This chain uses TRBV28 with TRBJ2-6, with a tentative D call TRBD1 (5 bases). The CDR3 sequence is 18 residues long. V lost 4 bases, J lost 0 bases, and 16 bases lay in between. CDR1 is MDHEN and CDR2 is SYDVKM in the germline V gene. The CDR3 region is CASSSADSIFSGANVLTF. CDR3 bases: TGTGCCAGCAGTTCCGCTGACAGTATATTCTCTGGGGCCAACGTCCTGACTTTC.

CDR3 loop: CASSRQDQYQETQYF. Here the CDR3 DNA reads TGTGCCAGCAGCCGCCAGGATCAGTACCAAGAGACCCAGTACTTC. This chain connects TRBV7-9 to TRBJ2-5; no clear D gene. The CDR3 consists of 15 residues. Germline V gene lookup returns CDR1 SEHNR and CDR2 FQNEAQ (reference sequence). Trimming cost V 5 bases and J 0 bases, with 13 bases left between them.

The table lists this clone with a count of one. The chain links TRBV27 to TRBJ2-7; D gene unclear. This CDR3 has 14 residues. With 4 bases removed from V and 3 bases from J, the gap between germline ends came to 13 bases. The germline V gene has CDR1 MNHEY and CDR2 SMNVEV (reference sequence). CDR3 sequence (DNA): TGTGCCAGCAGTTCTCTCCTTCAGCGCTACGAGCAGTACTTC. This sequence encodes CASSSLLQRYEQYF.

The chain is built from TRBV7-2 and TRBJ1-1; D remains unclear. The V end was cut by 5 bases, the J end by 0 bases, with 16 bases between. The germline V gene encodes CDR1 SGHTA and CDR2 FQGNSA. This CDR3 is 16 amino acids long. The CDR3 nucleotides are TGTGCCAGCAGCCGCGGAGGGTATTTCGTGAACACTGAAGCTTTCTTT. It is translated as CASSRGGYFVNTEAFF.

This chain links TRBV6-5 with TRBJ1-2, with 9 bases identical to TRBD1. The CDR3 covers 15 residues. Per germline, CDR1 MNHEY and CDR2 SVGAGI. V was clipped by 5 bases and J by 4 bases; unmatched bases: 8. CDR3 nucleotide sequence: TGTGCCAGCAGTCCCGGACAGGGGAAGACCTATGGCTACACCTTC. It is translated as CASSPGQGKTYGYTF.

This clone was counted a single time. The CDR3 sequence is CASSIDRRQGNSPLHF. DNA for the CDR3: TGTGCCAGTAGTATAGATCGTCGACAGGGGAATTCACCCCTCCACTTT. The genes are TRBV19 and TRBJ1-6; 8 nucleotides align to TRBD1. Germline values: CDR1 LNHDA, CDR2 SQIVND (reference sequence). V shed 0 bases and J 7 bases; nucleotides not matched to a gene: 5. This CDR3 has 16 residues.

The chain carries TRBV15 and TRBJ2-2, with D hard to call. The germline V gene has CDR1 LNHNV and CDR2 YYDKDF (reference sequence). CDR3 length equals 14 residues. V was clipped by 1 base and J by 5 bases, with 8 bases between them. CDR3 sequence: CATSRGDKTGELFF. The CDR3 DNA reads as TGTGCCACCAGCAGAGGAGACAAGACCGGGGAGCTGTTTTTT.

The J gene is TRBJ1-2, the V gene TRBV28; D is undetermined. In germline, CDR1 is MDHEN, CDR2 SYDVKM. CDR3 size: 13 residues. The V gene lost 7 bases and the J gene lost 6 bases, with 15 bases spanning the gap. As DNA, the CDR3 is TGTGCCAGCACTAGCAGCGAAAGTGATGGCTACACCTTC. As protein: CASTSSESDGYTF.

CDR3 residues: CASSFAGSKKTQYF. CDR3 coding DNA: TGTGCCAGCAGCTTCGCAGGATCAAAAAAGACCCAGTACTTC. The chain combines TRBV5-6 with TRBJ2-5; D gene uncertain. The CDR3 sequence is 14 residues long. Trimming took 2 bases from V and 6 from J, leaving 14 bases between them. Germline V gives CDR1 SGHDT, CDR2 YYEEEE.

This rearrangement joins TRBV10-3 to TRBJ1-4; possible D gene TRBD1, 6 bases. The V gene lost 4 bases and the J gene lost 5 bases, with 11 bases spanning the gap. The CDR3 has 14 amino acids. Germline CDR1 and CDR2: ENHRY and SYGVKD. The CDR3 DNA reads TGTGCCATCAGTGCAGTTCAGGGGAATGAAAAACTGTTTTTT. Translated, it gives CAISAVQGNEKLFF.

The V and J genes are TRBV2 and TRBJ2-1, with 10 bases identical to TRBD2. CDR3 length: 16 residues. J was trimmed by 0 bases and V by 6 bases; bases with no gene match: 5. The germline V gene has CDR1 SNHLY and CDR2 FYNNEI. The CDR3 protein is CASSPSGGVSYNEQFF. DNA of the CDR3: TGTGCCAGCAGCCCTAGCGGGGGCGTCTCCTACAATGAGCAGTTCTTC. The complete variable domain, with remaining parts taken from reference TRBV2 and TRBJ2-1, reads EPEVTQTPSHQVTQMGQEVILRCVPISNHLYFYWYRQILGQKVEFLVSFYNNEISEKSEIFDDQFSVERPDGSNFTLKIRSTKLEDSAMYFCASSPSGGVSYNEQFFGPGTRLTVL.

The V and J genes are TRBV10-3 and TRBJ2-5; D may be TRBD1 (6 bases). V lost 3 bases and J lost 5, with 13 bases in between. There are 14 residues in the CDR3. Germline assignment: CDR1 ENHRY and CDR2 SYGVKD. CDR3 nucleotide sequence: TGTGCCATCAGTGAAAGGACAGCAGTTGAGACCCAGTACTTC. It is translated as CAISERTAVETQYF.

The chain uses TRBV5-1 and TRBJ2-2; D remains ambiguous. The CDR3 extends over 12 amino acids. V lost 4 bases to trimming and J lost 7 bases, with 8 bases between them. The germline V gene has CDR1 SGHRS and CDR2 YFSETQ. The CDR3 DNA sequence: TGCGCCAGCAGCCCGTACGGCGGGGAGCTGTTTTTT. This translates into CASSPYGGELFF. The full variable domain, with the rest looked up from reference TRBV5-1 and TRBJ2-2, is KAGVTQTPRYLIKTRGQQVTLSCSPISGHRSVSWYQQTPGQGLQFLFEYFSETQRNKGNFPGRFSGRQFSNSRSEMNVSTLELGDSALYLCASSPYGGELFFGEGSRLTVL.

This clone was seen only once. The genes are TRBV4-1 and TRBJ1-3; unclear D gene. Trimming took off 0 bases at V and 0 bases at J, with 21 bases between the two ends. The germline CDR1 and CDR2 sequences are MGHRA and YSYEKL. CDR3 length: 20 amino acids. CDR3 sequence: CASSQEKLLGTRHSGNTIYF. CDR3 nucleotide sequence: TGCGCCAGCAGCCAAGAGAAACTTTTGGGTACCAGGCACTCTGGAAACACCATATATTTT.

This clone was seen only once. CDR3 in amino acids: CASSPGTLGQGEAFF. DNA for the CDR3: TGTGCCAGCTCACCTGGAACCCTCGGACAGGGGGAAGCTTTCTTT. This rearrangement joins TRBV18 to TRBJ1-1; the match to TRBD1 covers 9 bases. The CDR3 runs 15 residues. The V and J ends lost 3 bases and 8 bases, in that order; junction bases with no gene match: 10. The germline gives CDR1 KGHSH, CDR2 LQKENI.

The V call is TRBV6-1, the J call TRBJ2-7, with 11 bases lining up with TRBD1. Trimming cost V 3 bases and J 7 bases; bases outside gene matches: 11. The CDR3 length is 16 residues. Germline CDR1 is MNHNS and CDR2 is SASEGT. CDR3 region: CASSDPSDRGLGEQYF. CDR3 DNA: TGTGCCAGCAGTGACCCTTCGGACAGGGGGCTCGGGGAGCAGTACTTC.